This TCR beta chain was sequenced during a study of beta chain features in type 1 diabetes. Broader study findings: The study left unresolved whether HLA type influences TCRB rearrangement. In the patient group, naive, central memory and Treg TCRB repertoires seemed more alike than in the healthy donor group.

The sample holds a few counts of this clone. Its cognate antigen is unknown. Sequencing targeted expressed TCRB transcripts, as all isolated RNA had been reverse transcribed. The protocol was immunoSEQ multiplex PCR, while the TCRdb copy is restricted to in-frame clones and leaves out a portion. Among about 930,000 clones, roughly a sixth were seen once, and the ten largest hold 0.02% to 0.025%. Trimming took off 1 base at V and 2 bases at J, with 8 bases between the two ends. In germline, CDR1 is SGHTA, CDR2 FQGNSA. The CDR3 consists of 14 residues. The chain joins TRBV7-2 to TRBJ2-5, with unresolved D. The sequenced material came from naive CD4+ T cells from blood. The clonotype comes from a woman younger than 35 in good health. CDR3 loop: CASSLVVAQETQYF. CDR3 coding DNA: TGTGCCAGCAGCTTAGTAGTCGCACAAGAGACCCAGTACTTC.